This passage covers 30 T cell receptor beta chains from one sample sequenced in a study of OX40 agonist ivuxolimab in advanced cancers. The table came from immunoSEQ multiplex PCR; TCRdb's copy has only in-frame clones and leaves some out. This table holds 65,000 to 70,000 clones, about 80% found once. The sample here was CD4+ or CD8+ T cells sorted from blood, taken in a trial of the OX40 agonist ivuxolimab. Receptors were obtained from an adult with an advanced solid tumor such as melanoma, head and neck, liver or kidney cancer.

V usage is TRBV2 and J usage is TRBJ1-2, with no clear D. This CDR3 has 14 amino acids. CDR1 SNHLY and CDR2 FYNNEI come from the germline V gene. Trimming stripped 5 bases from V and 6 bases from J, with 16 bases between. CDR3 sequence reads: CASSTSTANDGYTF. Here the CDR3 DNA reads TGTGCCAGCAGTACATCCACCGCCAACGATGGCTACACCTTC.

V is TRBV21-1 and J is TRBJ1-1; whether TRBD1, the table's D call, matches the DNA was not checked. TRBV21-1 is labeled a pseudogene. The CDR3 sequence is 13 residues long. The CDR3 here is CASRSNFHREAFF. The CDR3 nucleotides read TGTGCCAGCAGGTCTAACTTCCACAGGGAAGCTTTCTTT.

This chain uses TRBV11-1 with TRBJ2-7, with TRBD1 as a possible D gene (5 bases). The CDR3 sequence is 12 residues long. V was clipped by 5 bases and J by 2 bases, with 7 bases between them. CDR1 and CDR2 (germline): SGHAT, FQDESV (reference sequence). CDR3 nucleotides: TGTGCCAGCAGCCAGACAGCCTACGAGCAGTACTTC. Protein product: CASSQTAYEQYF.

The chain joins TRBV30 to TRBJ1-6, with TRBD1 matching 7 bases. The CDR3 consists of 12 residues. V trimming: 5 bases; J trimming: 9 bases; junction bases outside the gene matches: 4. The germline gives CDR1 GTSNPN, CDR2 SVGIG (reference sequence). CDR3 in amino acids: CAWERGPSPLHF. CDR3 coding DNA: TGTGCCTGGGAGAGGGGGCCTTCACCCCTCCACTTT.

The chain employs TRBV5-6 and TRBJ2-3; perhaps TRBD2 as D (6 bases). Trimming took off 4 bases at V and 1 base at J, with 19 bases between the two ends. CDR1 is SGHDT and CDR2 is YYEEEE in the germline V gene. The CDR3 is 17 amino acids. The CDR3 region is CASSPGTSRWGTDTQYF. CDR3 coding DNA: TGTGCCAGCAGCCCCGGGACTTCCCGGTGGGGCACAGATACGCAGTATTTT.

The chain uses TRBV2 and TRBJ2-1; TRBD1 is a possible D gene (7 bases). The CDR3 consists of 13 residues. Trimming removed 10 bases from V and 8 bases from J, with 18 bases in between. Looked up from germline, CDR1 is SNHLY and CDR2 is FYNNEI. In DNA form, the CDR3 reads TGTGCCACCGCACAGGGACAGCGGGATGAGCAGTTCTTC. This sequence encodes CATAQGQRDEQFF.

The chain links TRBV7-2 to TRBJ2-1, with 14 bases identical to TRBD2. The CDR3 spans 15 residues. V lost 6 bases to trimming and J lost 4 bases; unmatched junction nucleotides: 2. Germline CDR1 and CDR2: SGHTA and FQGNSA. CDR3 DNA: TGTGCCAGCAGAGGGACTAGCGGGGGATACAATGAGCAGTTCTTC. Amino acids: CASRGTSGGYNEQFF.

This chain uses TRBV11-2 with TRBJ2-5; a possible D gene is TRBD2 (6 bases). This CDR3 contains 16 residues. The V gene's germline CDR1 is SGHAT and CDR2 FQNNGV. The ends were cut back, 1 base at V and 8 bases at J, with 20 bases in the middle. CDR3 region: CASSLGADPIGGTQYF. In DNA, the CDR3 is TGTGCCAGCAGCTTAGGAGCGGATCCCATCGGGGGAACCCAGTACTTC. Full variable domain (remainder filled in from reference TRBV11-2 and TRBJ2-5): EAGVAQSPRYKIIEKRQSVAFWCNPISGHATLYWYQQILGQGPKLLIQFQNNGVVDDSQLPKDRFSAERLKGVDSTLKIQPAKLEDSAVYLCASSLGADPIGGTQYFGPGTRLLVL.

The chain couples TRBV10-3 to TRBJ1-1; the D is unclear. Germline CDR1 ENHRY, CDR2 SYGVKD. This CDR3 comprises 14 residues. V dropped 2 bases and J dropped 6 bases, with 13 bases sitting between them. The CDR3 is CAISERGNSAEAFF. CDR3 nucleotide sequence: TGTGCCATCAGTGAGCGAGGGAATAGCGCTGAAGCTTTCTTT.

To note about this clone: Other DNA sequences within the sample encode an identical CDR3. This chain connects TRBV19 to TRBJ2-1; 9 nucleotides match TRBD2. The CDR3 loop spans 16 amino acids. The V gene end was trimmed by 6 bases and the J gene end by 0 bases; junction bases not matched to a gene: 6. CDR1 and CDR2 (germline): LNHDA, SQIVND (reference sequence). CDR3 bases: TGTGCCAGTAGAGGCAGCGGGGGGAGCTCCTACAATGAGCAGTTCTTC. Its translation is CASRGSGGSSYNEQFF.

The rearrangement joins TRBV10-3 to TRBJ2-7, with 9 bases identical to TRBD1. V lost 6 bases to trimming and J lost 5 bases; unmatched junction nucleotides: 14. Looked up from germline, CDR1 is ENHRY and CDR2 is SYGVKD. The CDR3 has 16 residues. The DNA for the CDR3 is TGTGCCATCAGCCCCTCGATGGGACAGGGTTCCCACGAGCAGTACTTC. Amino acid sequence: CAISPSMGQGSHEQYF.

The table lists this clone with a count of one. Written as DNA, the CDR3 is TGTGCCAGCAGTTTATCGGGGGACAGGGTAGAAGCTTTCTTT. It is translated as CASSLSGDRVEAFF. V is TRBV28 and J is TRBJ1-1; 9 positions agree with TRBD1. Trimming removed 1 base from V and 8 bases from J; junction bases left unmatched: 5. The CDR3 is 14 residues long. Germline V gene sequence: CDR1 MDHEN, CDR2 SYDVKM.

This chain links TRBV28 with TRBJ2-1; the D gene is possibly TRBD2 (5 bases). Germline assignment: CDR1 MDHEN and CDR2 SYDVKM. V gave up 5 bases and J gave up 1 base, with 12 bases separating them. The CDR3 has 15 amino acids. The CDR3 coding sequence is TGTGCCAGCAGTGGTGGGAGTATATCCTACAATGAGCAGTTCTTC. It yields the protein CASSGGSISYNEQFF.

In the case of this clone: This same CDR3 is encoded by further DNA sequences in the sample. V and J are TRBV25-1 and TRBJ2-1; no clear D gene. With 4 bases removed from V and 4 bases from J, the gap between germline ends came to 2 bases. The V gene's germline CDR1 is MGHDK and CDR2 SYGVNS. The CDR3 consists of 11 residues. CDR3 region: CASSAYNEQFF. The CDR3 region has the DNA TGTGCCAGCAGTGCTTACAATGAGCAGTTCTTC. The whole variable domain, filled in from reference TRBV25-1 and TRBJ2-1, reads EADIYQTPRYLVIGTGKKITLECSQTMGHDKMYWYQQDPGMELHLIHYSYGVNSTEKGDLSSESTVSRIRTEHFPLTLESARPSHTSQYLCASSAYNEQFFGPGTRLTVL.

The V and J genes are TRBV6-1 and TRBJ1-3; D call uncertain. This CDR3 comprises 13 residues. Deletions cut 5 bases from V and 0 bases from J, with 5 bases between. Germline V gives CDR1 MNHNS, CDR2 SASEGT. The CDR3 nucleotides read TGTGCCAGCAGTCAGCACTCTGGAAACACCATATATTTT. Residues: CASSQHSGNTIYF.

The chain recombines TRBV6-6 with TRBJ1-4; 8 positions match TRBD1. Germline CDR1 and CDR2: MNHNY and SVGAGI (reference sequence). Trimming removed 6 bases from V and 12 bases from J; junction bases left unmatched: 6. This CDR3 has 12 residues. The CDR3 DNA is TGTGCCAGCAGGCGACAGGGGTCGCAACTGTTTTTT. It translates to CASRRQGSQLFF.

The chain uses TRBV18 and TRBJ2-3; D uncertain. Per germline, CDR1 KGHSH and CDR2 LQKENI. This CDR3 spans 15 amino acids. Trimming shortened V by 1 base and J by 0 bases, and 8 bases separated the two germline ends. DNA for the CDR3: TGTGCCAGCTCACCACGAGGTAGAAGCACAGATACGCAGTATTTT. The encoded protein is CASSPRGRSTDTQYF.

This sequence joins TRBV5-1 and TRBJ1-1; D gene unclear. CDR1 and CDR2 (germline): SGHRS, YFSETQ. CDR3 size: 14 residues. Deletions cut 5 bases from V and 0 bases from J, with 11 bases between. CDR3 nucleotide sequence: TGCGCCAGCAGGCTTACTGGGCTGAACACTGAAGCTTTCTTT. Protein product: CASRLTGLNTEAFF.

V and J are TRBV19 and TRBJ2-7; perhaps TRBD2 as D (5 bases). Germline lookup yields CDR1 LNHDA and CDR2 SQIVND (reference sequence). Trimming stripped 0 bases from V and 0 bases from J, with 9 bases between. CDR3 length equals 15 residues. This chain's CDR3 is CASSIDRGNSYEQYF. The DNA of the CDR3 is TGTGCCAGTAGTATAGATCGGGGTAACTCCTACGAGCAGTACTTC.

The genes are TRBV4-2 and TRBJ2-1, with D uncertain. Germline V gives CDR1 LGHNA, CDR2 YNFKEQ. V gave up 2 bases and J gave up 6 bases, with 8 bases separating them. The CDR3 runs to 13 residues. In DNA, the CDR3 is TGTGCCAGCAGCCAAAGGGAAGGCAATGAGCAGTTCTTC. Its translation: CASSQREGNEQFF.

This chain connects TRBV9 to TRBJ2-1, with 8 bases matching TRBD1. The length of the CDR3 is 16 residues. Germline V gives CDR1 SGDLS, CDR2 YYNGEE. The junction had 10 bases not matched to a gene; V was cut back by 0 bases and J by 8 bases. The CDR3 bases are TGTGCCAGCAGCGTAGTGGCAGGGGGCCCAGGGGATGAGCAGTTCTTC. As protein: CASSVVAGGPGDEQFF.

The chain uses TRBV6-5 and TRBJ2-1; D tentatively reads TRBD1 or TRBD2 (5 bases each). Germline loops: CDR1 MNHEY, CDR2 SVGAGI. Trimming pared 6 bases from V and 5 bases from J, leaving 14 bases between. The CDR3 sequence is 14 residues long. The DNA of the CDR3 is TGTGCCAGCAGCCCTGTCGGGACCCACAATGAGCAGTTCTTC. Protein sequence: CASSPVGTHNEQFF.

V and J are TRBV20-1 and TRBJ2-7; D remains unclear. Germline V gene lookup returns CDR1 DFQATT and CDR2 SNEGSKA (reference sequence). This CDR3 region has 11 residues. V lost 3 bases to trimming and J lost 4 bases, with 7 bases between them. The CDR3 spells CSARALYEQYF. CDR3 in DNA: TGCAGTGCTAGGGCCCTTTACGAGCAGTACTTC.

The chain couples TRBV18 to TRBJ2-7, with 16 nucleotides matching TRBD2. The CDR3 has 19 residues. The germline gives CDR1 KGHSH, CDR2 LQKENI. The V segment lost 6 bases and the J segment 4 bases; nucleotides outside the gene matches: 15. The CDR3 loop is CASSLLPGTSGRAQYEQYF. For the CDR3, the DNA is TGTGCCAGCTCGCTCCTTCCCGGGACTAGCGGGAGGGCCCAGTACGAGCAGTACTTC.

The CDR3 DNA reads TGCGCCAGCGGGCACTACGGGAACACCGGGGAGCTGTTTTTT. Translated: CASGHYGNTGELFF. V and J are TRBV5-1 and TRBJ2-2; no clear D gene. V was pared by 7 bases and J by 1 base, with 11 bases between. Germline assignment: CDR1 SGHRS and CDR2 YFSETQ. This CDR3 is 14 amino acids long.

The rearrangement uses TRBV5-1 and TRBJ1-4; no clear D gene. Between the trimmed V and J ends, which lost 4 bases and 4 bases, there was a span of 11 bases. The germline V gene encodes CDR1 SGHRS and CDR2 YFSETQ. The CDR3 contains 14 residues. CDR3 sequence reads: CASSVGPDNEKLFF. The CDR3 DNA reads TGCGCCAGCAGCGTCGGGCCGGATAATGAAAAACTGTTTTTT.

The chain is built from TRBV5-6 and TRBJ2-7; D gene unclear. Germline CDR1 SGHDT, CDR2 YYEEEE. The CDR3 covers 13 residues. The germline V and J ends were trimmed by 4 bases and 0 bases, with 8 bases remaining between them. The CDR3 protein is CASSRRSSYEQYF. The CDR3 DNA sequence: TGTGCCAGCAGCCGGCGTAGCTCCTACGAGCAGTACTTC.

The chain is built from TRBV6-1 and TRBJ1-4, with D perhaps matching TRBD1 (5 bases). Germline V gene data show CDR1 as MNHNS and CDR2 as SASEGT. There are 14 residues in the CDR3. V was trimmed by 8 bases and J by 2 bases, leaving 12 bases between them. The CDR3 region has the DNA TGTGCCAGCCACCGGGGGGGGACTAATGAAAAACTGTTTTTT. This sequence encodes CASHRGGTNEKLFF.

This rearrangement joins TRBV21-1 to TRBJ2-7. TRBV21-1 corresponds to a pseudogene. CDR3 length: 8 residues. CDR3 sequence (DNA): TGTGCCAGCACCGAGCAGTACTTC. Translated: CASTEQYF.

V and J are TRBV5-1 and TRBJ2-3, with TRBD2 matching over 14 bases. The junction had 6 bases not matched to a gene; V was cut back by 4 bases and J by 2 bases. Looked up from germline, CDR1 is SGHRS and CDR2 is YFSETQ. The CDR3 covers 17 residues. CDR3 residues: CASSLGTSGGVTDTQYF. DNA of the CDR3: TGCGCCAGCAGCCTCGGGACTAGCGGGGGAGTCACAGATACGCAGTATTTT. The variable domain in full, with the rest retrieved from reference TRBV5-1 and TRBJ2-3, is KAGVTQTPRYLIKTRGQQVTLSCSPISGHRSVSWYQQTPGQGLQFLFEYFSETQRNKGNFPGRFSGRQFSNSRSEMNVSTLELGDSALYLCASSLGTSGGVTDTQYFGPGTRLTVL.